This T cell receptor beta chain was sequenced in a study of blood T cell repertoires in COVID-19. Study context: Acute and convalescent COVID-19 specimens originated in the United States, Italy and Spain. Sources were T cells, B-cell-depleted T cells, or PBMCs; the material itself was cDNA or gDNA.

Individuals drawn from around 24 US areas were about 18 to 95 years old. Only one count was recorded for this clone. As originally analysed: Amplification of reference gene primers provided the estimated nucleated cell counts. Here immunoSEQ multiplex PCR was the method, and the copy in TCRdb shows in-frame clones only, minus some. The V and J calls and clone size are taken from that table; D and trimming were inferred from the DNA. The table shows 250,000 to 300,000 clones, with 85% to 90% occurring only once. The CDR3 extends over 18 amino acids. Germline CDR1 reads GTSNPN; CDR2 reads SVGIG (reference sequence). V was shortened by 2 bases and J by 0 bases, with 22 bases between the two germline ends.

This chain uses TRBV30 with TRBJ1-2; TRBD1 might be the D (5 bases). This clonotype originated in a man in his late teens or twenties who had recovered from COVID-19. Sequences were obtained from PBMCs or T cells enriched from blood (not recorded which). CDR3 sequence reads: CAWSSPKRQRLSNYGYTF. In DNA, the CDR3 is TGTGCCTGGAGTTCACCAAAACGACAGCGCCTTTCTAACTATGGCTACACCTTC.